The 31 T cell receptor beta chains in this list originate from one sample, sequenced in a study of radiation and T cells in renal cell carcinoma. This sample's time point: blood 4 weeks post-SBRT, at nephrectomy. Treatment given: 15 Gy SBRT to primary tumor, nephrectomy 4 weeks later. Profiled with immunoSEQ multiplex PCR; TCRdb holds only in-frame clones, not every one. The sample has approximately 150,000 clones, 86% seen once. Source: blood, taken from a patient whose treatment included radiotherapy and nephrectomy. These receptor sequences come from a woman aged 50 to 65 with renal cell carcinoma.

The chain employs TRBV7-2 and TRBJ2-1; D gene uncertain. The ends were cut back, 3 bases at V and 9 bases at J, with 9 bases in the middle. CDR3 length equals 12 residues. The germline gives CDR1 SGHTA, CDR2 FQGNSA. The CDR3 bases are TGTGCCAGCAGCTTCCTATCTGGTGAGCAGTTCTTC. Residues: CASSFLSGEQFF.

This chain connects TRBV6-6 to TRBJ2-4, with TRBD2 as a possible D gene (5 bases). The CDR3 has 14 residues. Trimming removed 5 bases from V and 6 bases from J, with 14 bases in between. Looked up from germline, CDR1 is MNHNY and CDR2 is SVGAGI (reference sequence). The CDR3 protein is CASSTRRGGNIQYF. CDR3 coding DNA: TGTGCCAGCAGTACCCGTCGAGGAGGAAACATTCAGTACTTC.

V usage is TRBV7-8 and J usage is TRBJ2-3; 12 nucleotides line up with TRBD2. Trimming took 0 bases from V and 1 from J; bases not matched to a gene: 5. This CDR3 has 18 amino acids. Germline CDR1 reads SGHVS; CDR2 reads FQNEAQ. The CDR3: CASSLAGLAGKGTDTQYF. CDR3 coding DNA: TGTGCCAGCAGCTTAGCCGGACTAGCGGGGAAAGGCACAGATACGCAGTATTTT.

The sample holds one count of this clone. V usage is TRBV2 and J usage is TRBJ1-1, with 8 positions matching TRBD1. The CDR3 is made up of 14 amino acids. The germline gives CDR1 SNHLY, CDR2 FYNNEI. Trimming took 8 bases from V and 0 from J; bases not matched to a gene: 5. CDR3 loop: CASSKDRVNTEAFF. CDR3 sequence (DNA): TGTGCCAGCTCAAAGGACAGGGTGAACACTGAAGCTTTCTTT.

The chain employs TRBV9 and TRBJ2-7; D is ambiguous. Germline V gene sequence: CDR1 SGDLS, CDR2 YYNGEE. The CDR3 loop spans 13 amino acids. Trimming cost V 0 bases and J 4 bases, with 8 bases left between them. CDR3 DNA: TGTGCCAGCAGCGTAGCCCCCCAGTACGAGCAGTACTTC. It yields the protein CASSVAPQYEQYF. The variable domain in full, with the rest retrieved from reference TRBV9 and TRBJ2-7, is DSGVTQTPKHLITATGQRVTLRCSPRSGDLSVYWYQQSLDQGLQFLIQYYNGEERAKGNILERFSAQQFPDLHSELNLSSLELGDSALYFCASSVAPQYEQYFGPGTRLTVT.

The rearrangement links TRBV7-9 to TRBJ2-1, with 15 nucleotides matching TRBD2. CDR3 length: 19 residues. Per germline, CDR1 SEHNR and CDR2 FQNEAQ (reference sequence). With V trimmed by 7 bases and J by 8 bases, 18 bases remained unmatched. The CDR3: CASTQRGGLAGGPVHEQFF. Here the CDR3 DNA reads TGTGCCAGCACCCAGAGGGGAGGACTAGCGGGGGGGCCGGTCCATGAGCAGTTCTTC.

CDR3 amino acids: CASSFSSGGARDEQFF. The DNA of the CDR3 is TGTGCCAGCAGTTTCTCGAGCGGGGGGGCCCGGGATGAGCAGTTCTTC. The genes are TRBV6-5 and TRBJ2-1; TRBD2 aligns across 10 bases. V lost 4 bases and J lost 8; bases outside the gene matches: 11. CDR1 and CDR2 (germline): MNHEY, SVGAGI. This CDR3 region has 16 residues.

CDR3 residues: CASSGTGWAEAFF. DNA of the CDR3: TGTGCCAGTAGTGGAACAGGGTGGGCTGAAGCTTTCTTT. The J gene is TRBJ1-1, the V gene TRBV19; a weak D match, TRBD1 (6 bases). The CDR3 loop spans 13 amino acids. Germline CDR1 is LNHDA and CDR2 is SQIVND (reference sequence). V lost 5 bases and J 6 bases, leaving 13 bases between the germline ends.

V usage is TRBV6-6 and J usage is TRBJ1-1; possibly TRBD1 for D (5 bases). The V gene lost 1 base and the J gene lost 11 bases, with 14 bases spanning the gap. Germline-derived CDR1 and CDR2 are MNHNY and SVGAGI (reference sequence). The CDR3 is made up of 13 amino acids. This CDR3 reads CASSYFSGFGAFF. The DNA of the CDR3 is TGTGCCAGCAGTTACTTCTCAGGGTTTGGCGCTTTCTTT.

The CDR3 sequence: CASSPFHITAGALSSYNEQFF. The CDR3 DNA reads TGTGCCAGTAGTCCTTTTCATATAACAGCGGGAGCTTTGAGCTCCTACAATGAGCAGTTCTTC. V gene TRBV19 combines with J gene TRBJ2-1, with 8 bases aligning to TRBD2. Germline CDR1 and CDR2: LNHDA and SQIVND (reference sequence). CDR3 size: 21 residues. V lost 5 bases and J lost 0; bases outside the gene matches: 21.

J is TRBJ2-2 and V is TRBV19; D unclear. The CDR3 has 16 residues. The germline CDR1 and CDR2 sequences are LNHDA and SQIVND (reference sequence). V was clipped by 5 bases and J by 0 bases, with 13 bases between them. CDR3 sequence (DNA): TGTGCCAGTAGTCCAGATTCCCTCGCGAACACCGGGGAGCTGTTTTTT. This sequence encodes CASSPDSLANTGELFF.

The gene calls are TRBV19 and TRBJ1-1, with 8 nucleotides matching TRBD1. J was trimmed by 5 bases and V by 4 bases; bases with no gene match: 6. Germline values: CDR1 LNHDA, CDR2 SQIVND (reference sequence). The CDR3 has 14 amino acids. The CDR3 loop is CASSTRQGTTEAFF. In DNA, the CDR3 is TGTGCCAGTAGTACAAGACAGGGGACGACTGAAGCTTTCTTT.

The chain combines TRBV18 with TRBJ2-5; 7 bases line up with TRBD1. V trimming: 2 bases; J trimming: 7 bases; junction bases outside the gene matches: 4. The CDR3 has 13 amino acids. Germline CDR1 reads KGHSH; CDR2 reads LQKENI. The CDR3 region has the DNA TGTGCCAGCTCACCAGGGGCAGGGGGGACCCAGTACTTC. The encoded protein is CASSPGAGGTQYF.

This sequence joins TRBV5-8 and TRBJ2-1, with D tentatively TRBD1 or TRBD2 (6 bases each). CDR3 length equals 13 residues. The germline CDR1 and CDR2 sequences are SGHTS and YDEGEE. Trimming shortened V by 9 bases and J by 6 bases, and 16 bases separated the two germline ends. In DNA form, the CDR3 reads TGTGCCACCCGGAAGGGGGGCGGCAATGAGCAGTTCTTC. It codes for CATRKGGGNEQFF.

The rearrangement links TRBV5-8 to TRBJ2-5; 8 nucleotides agree with TRBD1. CDR3 length equals 16 residues. Germline V gene sequence: CDR1 SGHTS, CDR2 YDEGEE. V was clipped by 4 bases and J by 5 bases; unmatched bases: 13. CDR3 residues: CASSPRTGNRGETQYF. In nucleotides, the CDR3 is TGTGCCAGCAGCCCCCGGACAGGGAACCGAGGGGAGACCCAGTACTTC.

V and J are TRBV28 and TRBJ1-6; 8 bases map to TRBD1. The CDR3 is 14 residues long. Trimming took 6 bases from V and 7 from J; bases not matched to a gene: 5. In germline, CDR1 is MDHEN, CDR2 SYDVKM. DNA for the CDR3: TGTGCCAGCAGCCCAGGACAGGGCAATTCACCCCTCCACTTT. Translating gives CASSPGQGNSPLHF.

The DNA for the CDR3 is TGTGCCAGCAGCGTAGGGGGGGTAGGGCGGTCCGAGCAGTACTTC. The encoded protein is CASSVGGVGRSEQYF. The chain uses TRBV9 and TRBJ2-7, with D maybe TRBD2 (6 bases). This CDR3 is 15 amino acids long. Trimming removed 0 bases at V and 6 bases at J, with 16 bases between. The germline gives CDR1 SGDLS, CDR2 YYNGEE.

CDR3 in amino acids: CASSEQGQLNQPQHF. CDR3 nucleotides: TGTGCCAGCAGTGAACAGGGACAGCTCAATCAGCCCCAGCATTTT. The chain uses TRBV2 and TRBJ1-5; 7 bases map to TRBD1. Unmatched junction bases numbered 4, after V lost 2 bases and J lost 3 bases. There are 15 residues in the CDR3. CDR1 is SNHLY, CDR2 FYNNEI, per germline.

The DNA for the CDR3 is TGCGCCAGCAGTAAGCATGGGGTAGGAAACATTCAGTACTTC. It codes for CASSKHGVGNIQYF. This chain connects TRBV10-1 to TRBJ2-4; D is unclear. V dropped 5 bases and J dropped 6 bases, with 14 bases sitting between them. The CDR3 spans 14 residues. Germline CDR1 is WNHNN and CDR2 is SYGVQD (reference sequence).

This clone was recorded a few times. The chain is built from TRBV7-9 and TRBJ1-6, with D possibly TRBD1 on 5 matching bases. The ends were cut back, 4 bases at V and 7 bases at J, with 17 bases in the middle. This CDR3 comprises 16 residues. Germline assignment: CDR1 SEHNR and CDR2 FQNEAQ (reference sequence). In nucleotides, the CDR3 is TGTGCCAGCAGCTGGGGGGAGGGTTTCTACAATTCACCCCTCCACTTT. Protein: CASSWGEGFYNSPLHF.

The rearrangement joins TRBV10-3 to TRBJ2-3; D is possibly TRBD1 or TRBD2 (5 bases each). The CDR3 has 14 residues. Germline CDR1 and CDR2: ENHRY and SYGVKD. The germline V and J ends were trimmed by 2 bases and 2 bases, with 8 bases remaining between them. In nucleotides, the CDR3 is TGTGCCATCAGTGAGGGGACCAACACAGATACGCAGTATTTT. As protein: CAISEGTNTDTQYF.

In the case of this clone: A clone one base away is much larger, so this may be a read error. The rearrangement links TRBV5-1 to TRBJ1-2, with D maybe TRBD1 (5 bases). Trimming shortened V by 4 bases and J by 10 bases, and 17 bases separated the two germline ends. Per germline, CDR1 SGHRS and CDR2 YFSETQ. The CDR3 runs to 13 residues. CDR3 bases: TGCGCCAGCAGCCCGGGACCGGGCATAGACTACACCTTC. This codes for CASSPGPGIDYTF.

This clone was found a few times. V usage is TRBV20-1 and J usage is TRBJ1-1; possible D gene TRBD1, 6 bases. The length of the CDR3 is 11 residues. The V end lost 6 bases, the J end lost 11 bases, and 16 bases lay between the germline ends. Germline-derived CDR1 and CDR2 are DFQATT and SNEGSKA (reference sequence). The CDR3 protein is CSAIIRGHAFF. In nucleotides, the CDR3 is TGCAGTGCCATTATCAGGGGCCACGCTTTCTTT.

The chain combines TRBV4-3 with TRBJ2-7; weak D call: TRBD2 (5 bases). Germline V gene sequence: CDR1 LGHNA, CDR2 YSLEER. The CDR3 contains 14 residues. V was trimmed by 2 bases and J by 8 bases, leaving 16 bases between them. The CDR3 sequence: CASSQLRGTVKQYF. The CDR3 bases are TGCGCCAGCAGCCAACTCCGGGGAACTGTGAAGCAGTACTTC.

The rearrangement uses TRBV7-3 and TRBJ2-7; D might be TRBD1 (6 bases). This CDR3 has 16 residues. Deletions cut 5 bases from V and 3 bases from J, with 20 bases between. Germline CDR1 is SGHTA and CDR2 is FQGTGA. CDR3: CASSLSGGGAFYEQYF. The CDR3, as DNA: TGTGCCAGCAGCCTATCGGGTGGGGGCGCCTTCTACGAGCAGTACTTC. Together with reference TRBV7-3 and TRBJ2-7, the CDR3 gives the full variable domain: GAGVSQTPSNKVTEKGKYVELRCDPISGHTALYWYRQSLGQGPEFLIYFQGTGAADDSGLPNDRFFAVRPEGSVSTLKIQRTERGDSAVYLCASSLSGGGAFYEQYFGPGTRLTVT.

The chain couples TRBV7-9 to TRBJ2-7, with 11 bases identical to TRBD1. The CDR3 is 13 residues long. The V segment lost 5 bases and the J segment 3 bases; nucleotides outside the gene matches: 0. CDR1 is SEHNR and CDR2 is FQNEAQ in the germline V gene (reference sequence). CDR3 residues: CASSGTGGYEQYF. CDR3 DNA sequence: TGTGCCAGCAGCGGGACAGGGGGCTACGAGCAGTACTTC.

The CDR3 nucleotides read TGTGCCAGCAGTTTAGCTCAGGGGGAGGACGAGCAGTACTTC. It is translated as CASSLAQGEDEQYF. This chain uses TRBV27 with TRBJ2-7; D is perhaps TRBD1 (7 bases). This CDR3 is built from 14 residues. The ends were cut back, 2 bases at V and 5 bases at J, with 13 bases in the middle. From germline, CDR1 is MNHEY and CDR2 SMNVEV (reference sequence).

The chain links TRBV27 to TRBJ2-7, with TRBD2 as a possible D gene (7 bases). Germline lookup yields CDR1 MNHEY and CDR2 SMNVEV (reference sequence). The CDR3 covers 16 residues. The V gene lost 3 bases and the J gene lost 1 base, with 16 bases spanning the gap. CDR3: CASSLRGGGMSYEQYF. The CDR3 DNA reads as TGTGCCAGCAGTTTGCGGGGAGGGGGGATGTCCTACGAGCAGTACTTC.

The CDR3 loop is CAWSSEYAGELFF. The CDR3 DNA reads as TGTGCCTGGAGTTCCGAGTACGCCGGGGAGCTGTTTTTT. The rearrangement links TRBV30 to TRBJ2-2, with no clear D. The CDR3 length is 13 residues. The V end was cut by 2 bases, the J end by 6 bases, with 10 bases between. In germline, CDR1 is GTSNPN, CDR2 SVGIG (reference sequence). Supplemented by reference TRBV30 and TRBJ2-2, the full variable domain reads SQTIHQWPATLVQPVGSPLSLECTVEGTSNPNLYWYRQAAGRGLQLLFYSVGIGQISSEVPQNLSASRPQDRQFILSSKKLLLSDSGFYLCAWSSEYAGELFFGEGSRLTVL.

The chain has TRBV19 and TRBJ2-2, with D hard to call. There are 14 residues in the CDR3. Trimming removed 5 bases at V and 1 base at J, with 8 bases between. Germline V gives CDR1 LNHDA, CDR2 SQIVND (reference sequence). The CDR3 sequence: CASSLVWNTGELFF. The CDR3 region has the DNA TGTGCCAGTAGTCTCGTCTGGAACACCGGGGAGCTGTTTTTT.

This clone was seen a few times. The rearrangement links TRBV11-2 to TRBJ2-7; TRBD1 agrees at 7 bases. This CDR3 is 14 amino acids long. V was pared by 4 bases and J by 3 bases, with 6 bases of the junction left unmatched. CDR1 is SGHAT and CDR2 is FQNNGV in the germline V gene. The CDR3 spells CASSSDRASYEQYF. Written as DNA, the CDR3 is TGTGCCAGCAGCTCTGACAGGGCCAGCTACGAGCAGTACTTC.